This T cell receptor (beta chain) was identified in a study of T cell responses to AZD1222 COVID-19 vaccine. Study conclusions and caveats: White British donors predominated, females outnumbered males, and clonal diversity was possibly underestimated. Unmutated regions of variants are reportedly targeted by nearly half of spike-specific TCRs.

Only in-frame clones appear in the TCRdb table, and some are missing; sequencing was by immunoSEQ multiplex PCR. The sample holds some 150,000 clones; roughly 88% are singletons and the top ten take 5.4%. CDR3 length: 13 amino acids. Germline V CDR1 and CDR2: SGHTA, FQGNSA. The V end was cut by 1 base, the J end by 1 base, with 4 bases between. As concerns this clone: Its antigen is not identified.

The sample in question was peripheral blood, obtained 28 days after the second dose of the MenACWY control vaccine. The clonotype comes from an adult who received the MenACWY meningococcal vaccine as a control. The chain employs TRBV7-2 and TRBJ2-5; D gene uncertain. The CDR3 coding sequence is TGTGCCAGCAGCTTAGGCCCCCAAGAGACCCAGTACTTC. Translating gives CASSLGPQETQYF.